A selection of T cell receptor beta chains follows, all from one sample in a study of blood T cell repertoires in COVID-19. Produced via immunoSEQ multiplex PCR; TCRdb's table is partial and in-frame only. The table records 150,000 to 200,000 clones, approximately 79% of them present only once. Material: peripheral blood. These receptors originate from an elderly woman with acute or convalescent COVID-19. Both conserved end residues are part of each CDR3. A D gene is named only where the DNA matches it firmly. Rows give clone size only sometimes, using once, few, many, or a class for an expanded clone.

V gene: TRBV6-5
J gene: TRBJ2-1
D gene: TRBD2
clone size: -
CDR3 DNA: TGTGCCAGCAGAGGGGAGGGCCGAAATGAGCAGTTCTTC
CDR3 protein: CASRGEGRNEQFF

V gene: TRBV6-5
J gene: TRBJ1-2
D gene: TRBD1
clone size: -
CDR3 DNA: TGTGCCAGCAGATACAGGGGGTCCGGCTATGGCTACACCTTC
CDR3 protein: CASRYRGSGYGYTF

V gene: TRBV12-5
J gene: TRBJ1-5
D gene: TRBD1
clone size: -
CDR3 DNA: TGTGCTAGTGGACCTTCAGGGGGAAGTCAGCCCCAGCATTTT
CDR3 protein: CASGPSGGSQPQHF

V gene: TRBV4-2
J gene: TRBJ2-7
D gene: -
clone size: -
CDR3 DNA: TGTGCCAGCAGCCAAGTCGGTCGTAGGGGAGGCGGAACCTACGAGCAGTACTTC
CDR3 protein: CASSQVGRRGGGTYEQYF

V gene: TRBV10-3
J gene: TRBJ1-3
D gene: -
clone size: -
CDR3 DNA: TGTGCCATCAGCTTCCCAGGTGGAAACACCATATATTTT
CDR3 protein: CAISFPGGNTIYF

V gene: TRBV10-2
J gene: TRBJ2-7
D gene: -
clone size: -
CDR3 DNA: TGCGCCAGCAGTGACAACGGACAGCCCTACGAGCAGTACTTC
CDR3 protein: CASSDNGQPYEQYF

V gene: TRBV6-4
J gene: TRBJ1-1
D gene: -
clone size: -
CDR3 DNA: TGTGCCAGCAGTCCGGAGGGGCGCCGGGACACTGAAGCTTTCTTT
CDR3 protein: CASSPEGRRDTEAFF

V gene: TRBV29-1
J gene: TRBJ2-3
D gene: -
clone size: -
CDR3 DNA: TGCAGCGTCGGAGAAGTGGATACGCAGTATTTT
CDR3 protein: CSVGEVDTQYF

V gene: TRBV11-2
J gene: TRBJ2-1
D gene: TRBD2
clone size: -
CDR3 DNA: TGTGCCAGCAGCCCCCCGGGACTAGCGGACCTCTACAATGAGCAGTTCTTC
CDR3 protein: CASSPPGLADLYNEQFF

V gene: TRBV3-1/TRBV3-2
J gene: TRBJ2-5
D gene: -
clone size: -
CDR3 DNA: TGTGCCAGCAGCCAAGCTCGCCCCCACTTGAAACAAGAGACCCAGTACTTC
CDR3 protein: CASSQARPHLKQETQYF

V gene: TRBV9
J gene: TRBJ2-1
D gene: -
clone size: -
CDR3 DNA: TGTGCCAGCAGCGTACTAGGCGGGGCTTACAATGAGCAGTTCTTC
CDR3 protein: CASSVLGGAYNEQFF

V gene: TRBV5-1
J gene: TRBJ2-7
D gene: TRBD1
clone size: few
CDR3 DNA: TGCGCCAGCAGCCCGGAGGACAGGGTATCCTACGAGCAGTACTTC
CDR3 protein: CASSPEDRVSYEQYF

V gene: TRBV5-1
J gene: TRBJ1-2
D gene: -
clone size: -
CDR3 DNA: TGCGCCAGCAGCTGGGGGACGGGGGACTACACCTTC
CDR3 protein: CASSWGTGDYTF

V gene: TRBV9
J gene: TRBJ2-1
D gene: TRBD1
clone size: -
CDR3 DNA: TGTGCCAGCAGCGTAAGAGGGACAGGGGGCTACAATGAGCAGTTCTTC
CDR3 protein: CASSVRGTGGYNEQFF

V gene: TRBV5-1
J gene: TRBJ1-4
D gene: -
clone size: once
CDR3 DNA: TGCGCCAGCAGCTTTCGGTCCGGCGGGGTAGGCAATGAAAAACTGTTTTTT
CDR3 protein: CASSFRSGGVGNEKLFF

V gene: TRBV4-2
J gene: TRBJ2-3
D gene: -
clone size: -
CDR3 DNA: TGTGCCAGCAGCCAAGCGAAGGGGTCGGGCACAGATACGCAGTATTTT
CDR3 protein: CASSQAKGSGTDTQYF

V gene: TRBV11-2
J gene: TRBJ2-6
D gene: -
clone size: once
CDR3 DNA: TGTGCCAGCAGCCGGACCAGGGCAGGCTCCTCTGGGGCCAACGTCCTGACTTTC
CDR3 protein: CASSRTRAGSSGANVLTF